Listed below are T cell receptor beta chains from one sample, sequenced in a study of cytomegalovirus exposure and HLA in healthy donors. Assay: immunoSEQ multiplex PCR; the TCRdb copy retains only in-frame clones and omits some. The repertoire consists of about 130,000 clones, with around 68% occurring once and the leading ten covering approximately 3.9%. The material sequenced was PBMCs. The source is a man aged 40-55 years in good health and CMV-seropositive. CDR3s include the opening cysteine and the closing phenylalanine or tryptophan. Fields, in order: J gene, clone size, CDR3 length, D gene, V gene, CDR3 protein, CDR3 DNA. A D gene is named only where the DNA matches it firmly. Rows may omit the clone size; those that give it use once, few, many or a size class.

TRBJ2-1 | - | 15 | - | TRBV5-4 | CASSLTGSSYNEQFF | TGTGCCAGCAGCTTGACCGGGAGCTCCTACAATGAGCAGTTCTTC
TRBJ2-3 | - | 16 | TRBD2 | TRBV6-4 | CASSDSTAGLADTQYF | TGTGCCAGCAGTGACTCAACAGCGGGGCTGGCAGATACGCAGTATTTT
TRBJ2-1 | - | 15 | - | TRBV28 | CAITAGTSTGNEQFF | TGTGCCATTACGGCCGGGACTTCAACGGGGAATGAGCAGTTCTTC
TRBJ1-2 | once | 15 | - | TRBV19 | CASTQSTGANYGYTF | TGTGCCAGTACCCAAAGCACCGGAGCTAACTATGGCTACACCTTC
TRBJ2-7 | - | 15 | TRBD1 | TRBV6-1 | CASSEGGTGKDEQYF | TGTGCCAGCAGTGAAGGGGGGACAGGGAAGGACGAGCAGTACTTC
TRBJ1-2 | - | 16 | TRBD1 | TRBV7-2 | CASSFPLIQGDYGYTF | TGTGCCAGCAGCTTTCCCCTAATACAGGGGGACTATGGCTACACCTTC
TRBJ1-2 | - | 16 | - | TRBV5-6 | CASSSLRGGSRDGYTF | TGTGCCAGCAGCTCCCTTAGGGGAGGGAGCCGCGATGGCTACACCTTC
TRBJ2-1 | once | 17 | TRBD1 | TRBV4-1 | CASSQLQGAQAYNEQFF | TGCGCCAGCAGCCAGCTACAGGGGGCGCAGGCCTACAATGAGCAGTTCTTC
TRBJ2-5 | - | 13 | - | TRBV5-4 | CASSSGAQETQYF | TGTGCCAGCAGCTCAGGGGCCCAAGAGACCCAGTACTTC
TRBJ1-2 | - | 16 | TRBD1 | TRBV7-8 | CASSPLWTGVDYGYTF | TGTGCCAGCAGCCCATTATGGACAGGGGTCGACTATGGCTACACCTTC
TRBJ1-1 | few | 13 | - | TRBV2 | CASSEGGGTEAFF | TGTGCCAGCAGTGAAGGGGGGGGTACTGAAGCTTTCTTT
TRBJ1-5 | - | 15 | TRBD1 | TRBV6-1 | CASSGGQGGNQPQHF | TGTGCCAGCAGTGGGGGACAGGGTGGCAATCAGCCCCAGCATTTT
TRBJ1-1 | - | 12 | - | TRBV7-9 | CASSETLEEAFF | TGTGCCAGCAGCGAGACCCTGGAGGAAGCTTTCTTT
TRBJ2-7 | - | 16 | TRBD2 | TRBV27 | CASSPVTSGGLYEQYF | TGTGCCAGCAGTCCCGTGACTAGCGGGGGACTCTACGAGCAGTACTTC
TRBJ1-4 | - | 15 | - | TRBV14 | CASSQDKGDGEKLFF | TGTGCCAGCAGCCAAGATAAGGGGGACGGTGAAAAACTGTTTTTT
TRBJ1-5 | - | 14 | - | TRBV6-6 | CASRSGGGNQPQHF | TGTGCCAGCAGGTCCGGGGGAGGCAATCAGCCCCAGCATTTT
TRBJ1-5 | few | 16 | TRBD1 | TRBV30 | CAWSVRGPSSNQPQHF | TGTGCCTGGAGTGTCAGGGGGCCTTCTAGCAATCAGCCCCAGCATTTT
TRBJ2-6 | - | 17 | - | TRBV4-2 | CASSQERRGGGANVLTF | TGTGCCAGCAGCCAAGAGCGAAGGGGGGGTGGGGCCAACGTCCTGACTTTC
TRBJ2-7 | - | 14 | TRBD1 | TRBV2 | CASTRTGGSYEQYF | TGTGCCAGCACCAGGACAGGGGGATCGTACGAGCAGTACTTC
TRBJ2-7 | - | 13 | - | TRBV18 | CASSPGSSYEQYF | TGTGCCAGCTCACCGGGCAGCTCCTACGAGCAGTACTTC
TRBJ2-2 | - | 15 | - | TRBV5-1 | CASSLDGRGTGELFF | TGCGCCAGCAGCTTGGACGGGAGAGGGACCGGGGAGCTGTTTTTT
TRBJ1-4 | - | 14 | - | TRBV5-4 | CASSLRQGDEKLFF | TGTGCCAGCAGCTTGAGGCAGGGTGATGAAAAACTGTTTTTT
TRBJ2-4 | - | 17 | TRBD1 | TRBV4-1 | CASSQLDRGLAKNIQYF | TGCGCCAGCAGCCAGTTGGACAGGGGATTAGCCAAAAACATTCAGTACTTC
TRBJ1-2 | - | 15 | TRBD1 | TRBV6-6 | CASRLTGGDHYGYTF | TGTGCCAGCAGATTGACAGGGGGCGATCACTATGGCTACACCTTC
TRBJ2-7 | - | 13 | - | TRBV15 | CATRRNKGYEQYF | TGTGCCACCAGGCGGAATAAGGGGTACGAGCAGTACTTC
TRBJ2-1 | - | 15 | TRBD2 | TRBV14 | CASSQELAGLIEQFF | TGTGCCAGCAGCCAAGAGTTAGCGGGGCTTATTGAGCAGTTCTTC
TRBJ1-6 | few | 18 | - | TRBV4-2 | CASSQDGTTVGYNSPLHF | TGTGCCAGCAGCCAAGATGGAACGACAGTGGGTTATAATTCACCCCTCCACTTT
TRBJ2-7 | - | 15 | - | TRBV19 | CASRPRDLLSYEQYF | TGTGCCAGTAGGCCCAGGGATCTCCTCTCCTACGAGCAGTACTTC
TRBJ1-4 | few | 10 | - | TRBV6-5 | CATYREKLFF | TGTGCCACCTATCGAGAAAAACTGTTTTTT
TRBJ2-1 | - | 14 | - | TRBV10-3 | CAISLTSDYNEQFF | TGTGCCATCAGCCTCACTAGTGATTACAATGAGCAGTTCTTC
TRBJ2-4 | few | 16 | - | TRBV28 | CASNPLATDGKNIQYF | TGTGCCAGCAACCCGCTAGCCACGGACGGAAAAAACATTCAGTACTTC
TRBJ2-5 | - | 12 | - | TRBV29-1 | CSVTASLETQYF | TGCAGCGTTACCGCTAGCTTAGAGACCCAGTACTTC
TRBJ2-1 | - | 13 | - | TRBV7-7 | CASSRDSDNEQFF | TGTGCCAGCAGCAGAGACAGTGACAATGAGCAGTTCTTC
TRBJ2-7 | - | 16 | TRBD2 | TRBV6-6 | CASSYASGGSSYEQYF | TGTGCCAGCAGTTACGCTAGCGGGGGCAGCTCCTACGAGCAGTACTTC
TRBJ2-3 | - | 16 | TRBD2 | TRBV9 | CASSDPTSGFTDTQYF | TGTGCCAGCAGCGACCCGACTAGCGGATTCACAGATACGCAGTATTTT
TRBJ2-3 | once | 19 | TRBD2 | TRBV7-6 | CASSLAPKLAGVGTDTQYF | TGTGCCAGCAGCTTAGCTCCCAAACTAGCGGGAGTTGGCACAGATACGCAGTATTTT
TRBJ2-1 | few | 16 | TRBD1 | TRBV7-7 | CASSLQPGQGAGEQFF | TGTGCTAGCAGCTTACAACCGGGACAGGGGGCGGGTGAGCAGTTCTTC
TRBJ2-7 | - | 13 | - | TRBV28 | CASSRPEGRVQYF | TGTGCCAGCAGTAGGCCGGAGGGGCGCGTGCAGTACTTC
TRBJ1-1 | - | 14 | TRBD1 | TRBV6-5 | CASSDRGGNTEAFF | TGTGCCAGTTCCGACAGGGGTGGAAACACTGAAGCTTTCTTT
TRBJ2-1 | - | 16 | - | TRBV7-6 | CASSLSPPAGYNEQFF | TGTGCCAGCAGCTTAAGCCCCCCCGCCGGGTACAATGAGCAGTTCTTC
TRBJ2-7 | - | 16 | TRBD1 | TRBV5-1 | CASSSIRDRGSYEQYF | TGCGCCAGCAGCTCGATCCGGGACAGGGGGTCCTACGAGCAGTACTTC
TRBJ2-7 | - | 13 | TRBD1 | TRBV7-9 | CASSWDRGYEQYF | TGTGCCAGCAGCTGGGACAGGGGCTACGAGCAGTACTTC
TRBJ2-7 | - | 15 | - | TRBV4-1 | CASSQVPDSSYEQYF | TGCGCCAGCAGCCAAGTCCCGGACAGCTCCTACGAGCAGTACTTC
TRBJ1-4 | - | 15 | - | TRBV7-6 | CASSLQGQMNEKLFF | TGTGCCAGCAGCTTACAGGGGCAGATGAATGAAAAACTGTTTTTT
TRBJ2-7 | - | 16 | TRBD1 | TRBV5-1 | CASSPGRGQGYYEQYF | TGCGCCAGCAGCCCCGGCCGGGGACAGGGTTACTACGAGCAGTACTTC
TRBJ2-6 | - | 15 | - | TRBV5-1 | CASTMERAGANVLTF | TGCGCCAGCACGATGGAGCGCGCTGGGGCCAACGTCCTGACTTTC
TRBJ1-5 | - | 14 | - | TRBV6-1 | CASRTSFGNQPQHF | TGTGCCAGCAGGACATCTTTTGGTAATCAGCCCCAGCATTTT
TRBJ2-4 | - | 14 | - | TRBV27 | CASSLRGFKNIQYF | TGTGCCAGCAGTTTACGCGGTTTTAAAAACATTCAGTACTTC
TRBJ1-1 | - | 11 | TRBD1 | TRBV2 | CAIADRPESFF | TGTGCCATCGCGGACAGGCCTGAGTCTTTCTTT
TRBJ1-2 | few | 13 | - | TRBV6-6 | CASSYGTHYGYTF | TGTGCCAGCAGTTACGGGACACATTATGGCTACACCTTC
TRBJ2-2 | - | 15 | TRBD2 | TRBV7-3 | CASSTSGSNTGELFF | TGTGCCAGCAGCACTAGCGGGAGTAACACCGGGGAGCTGTTTTTT
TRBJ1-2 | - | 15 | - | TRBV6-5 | CASRGGGKYNYGYTF | TGTGCCAGCAGAGGGGGGGGGAAGTATAACTATGGCTACACCTTC
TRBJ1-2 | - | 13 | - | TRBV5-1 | CASSLDSNYGYTF | TGCGCCAGCAGCTTGGATTCGAACTATGGCTACACCTTC
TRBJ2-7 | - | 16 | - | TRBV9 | CASSVEGGEGFYEQYF | TGTGCCAGCAGCGTAGAAGGAGGCGAGGGATTTTACGAGCAGTACTTC
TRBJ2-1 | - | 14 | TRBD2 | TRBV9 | CASSVPPSGNEQFF | TGTGCCAGCAGCGTACCTCCTAGCGGCAATGAGCAGTTCTTC
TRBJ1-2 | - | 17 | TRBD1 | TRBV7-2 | CASSLAGTGGGNYGYTF | TGTGCCAGCAGCTTAGCCGGGACAGGGGGTGGAAACTATGGCTACACCTTC
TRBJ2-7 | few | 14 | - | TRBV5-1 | CASSLDHPRSEQYF | TGCGCCAGCAGCTTAGATCATCCCCGGAGTGAGCAGTACTTC
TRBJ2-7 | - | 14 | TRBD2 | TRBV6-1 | CASGGGGYSYEQYF | TGTGCCAGCGGGGGCGGGGGGTACTCCTACGAGCAGTACTTC
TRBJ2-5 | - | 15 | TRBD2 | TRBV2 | CASSAVGLVQETQYF | TGTGCCAGCAGTGCCGTGGGACTAGTTCAAGAGACCCAGTACTTC